The clone carrying this T cell receptor (beta chain) was detected once. The antigen is undetermined. It was template switching that added a universal primer site, and there were unique molecular identifiers on the cDNA. MiXCR was run by TCRdb on the 5' RACE reads, yielding one entry per CDR3 protein. The sample yields hundreds of thousands of distinct CDR3 sequences, around 12% seen once. Trimming removed 2 bases from V and 6 bases from J, with 13 bases in between. This CDR3 has 14 residues. Germline-derived CDR1 and CDR2 are LNHDA and SQIVND (reference sequence). The entry originates in a study of identical twins. Study findings and constraints: Fewer insertions marked abundant cord blood beta clonotypes; young adult naive trended weakly, memory not at all. With monozygotic twins, out-of-frame TCR alpha sharing exceeded what models estimated. Analyses of zero insertions could be partly confounded by invariant MAIT and iNKT cells.

These same records also appear under a second study, on yellow fever vaccine responses in identical twins.

The source of this sequence is a woman between 18 and 29 years old in good health. The V and J genes are TRBV19 and TRBJ1-1; unclear D gene. The specimen was CD8+ T cells sorted from blood. The CDR3 spells CASSISLSSAEAFF. Here the CDR3 DNA reads TGTGCCAGTAGTATATCTCTTTCCTCCGCTGAAGCTTTCTTT.